This TCR beta chain was profiled in a study of blood T cells in healthy people across ages. Primed by a sample-barcoded 5' primer and a J-beta primer mix, a second PCR proceeded for about 7 to 11 cycles. MiXCR, applied by TCRdb to the 5' RACE reads, yields one record per CDR3 protein. The sample holds 920,000 or so distinct CDR3 sequences, 35% to 50% seen once. Losses at the gene ends were 1 base for V and 2 bases for J; bases not matched to a gene: 10. This CDR3 is 18 amino acids long. Per germline, CDR1 SGHVS and CDR2 FNYEAQ. V is TRBV7-6 and J is TRBJ2-3; TRBD2 aligns across 9 bases. Sequencing was performed on blood. This clonotype was sampled from a woman aged 55-75 years in good health. The CDR3 is CASSLVAGGGRATDTQYF. DNA of the CDR3: TGTGCCAGCAGCTTAGTGGCCGGCGGCGGGAGGGCCACAGATACGCAGTATTTT.